Listed below are T cell receptor beta chains from one sample, sequenced in a study of graft-versus-host responses after intestinal transplantation. Measured with immunoSEQ multiplex PCR; TCRdb has only the in-frame clones, and not every one. The table has roughly 80,000 clones, 92% seen once; the top ten hold 0.69%. The sample was PBMCs, taken 98 days after intestinal transplantation. These receptors all come from a human patient who received an intestinal transplant, so some T cells may come from the graft donor. Each CDR3 is given with its conserved first and last residue. Each record gives: D gene, J gene, CDR3 length, clone size, V gene, CDR3 protein, CDR3 DNA. D genes are given only for firm matches. Part of the rows lack a size; the others show once, few, many or a class for expanded clones.

- TRBJ2-7 14 - TRBV9 CASSVDGQGGEQYF TGTGCCAGCAGCGTAGACGGGCAGGGGGGTGAGCAGTACTTC
TRBD2 TRBJ2-7 16 - TRBV5-4 CASSLGVRSGAGEQYF TGTGCCAGCAGCTTGGGGGTACGTTCGGGAGCGGGGGAGCAGTACTTC
TRBD1 TRBJ2-7 14 once TRBV7-6 CASSLGDRVNEQYF TGTGCCAGCAGCTTAGGGGACAGGGTCAACGAGCAGTACTTC
- TRBJ2-1 11 - TRBV30 CARASGGEQFF TGTGCCCGCGCAAGCGGCGGTGAGCAGTTCTTC
TRBD1 TRBJ1-1 14 - TRBV5-1 CASSLKGQGAEAFF TGCGCCAGCAGCTTGAAGGGACAGGGGGCTGAAGCTTTCTTT
- TRBJ2-3 13 - TRBV7-2 CASSLGGTDTQYF TGTGCCAGCAGCTTAGGGGGCACAGATACGCAGTATTTT
TRBD2 TRBJ2-2 14 - TRBV5-1 CASLAGVNTGELFF TGCGCCAGCCTAGCGGGGGTGAACACCGGGGAGCTGTTTTTT
- TRBJ1-2 12 - TRBV4-1 CASSQDNYGYTF TGCGCCAGCAGCCAAGACAACTATGGCTACACCTTC
- TRBJ2-4 17 - TRBV5-6 CASSPGPGELAKNIQYF TGTGCCAGCAGCCCGGGTCCAGGAGAACTAGCCAAAAACATTCAGTACTTC
- TRBJ1-1 14 once TRBV5-1 CASSLLALNTEAFF TGCGCCAGCAGCTTGCTCGCCCTGAACACTGAAGCTTTCTTT
TRBD1 TRBJ2-3 14 - TRBV6-5 CASRDSSSTDTQYF TGTGCCAGTCGGGACAGCTCTAGCACAGATACGCAGTATTTT
- TRBJ2-2 14 - TRBV2 CASTGVNPPGELFF TGTGCCAGCACAGGGGTCAATCCCCCCGGGGAGCTGTTTTTT
- TRBJ1-2 14 once TRBV5-5 CASSSERADYGYTF TGTGCCAGCAGCTCGGAGAGGGCGGACTATGGCTACACCTTC
- TRBJ2-7 13 - TRBV19 CASSIGLSYEQYF TGTGCCAGTAGTATAGGCCTCTCCTACGAGCAGTACTTC
- TRBJ1-2 16 - TRBV19 CASSNWEMWTTDGYTF TGTGCCAGTAGTAATTGGGAGATGTGGACTACCGACGGCTACACCTTC
TRBD1 TRBJ2-7 15 - TRBV2 CASSRHTGTAYEQYF TGTGCCAGCAGCCGCCATACCGGGACAGCCTACGAGCAGTACTTC
- TRBJ1-1 13 - TRBV14 CASSQGAGTEAFF TGTGCCAGCAGCCAGGGGGCCGGCACTGAAGCTTTCTTT
TRBD2 TRBJ2-3 14 - TRBV7-8 CASSFKREPDTQYF TGTGCCAGCAGCTTCAAGCGGGAGCCAGATACGCAGTATTTT
TRBD1 TRBJ1-5 15 - TRBV28 CASSSRQGLNQPQHF TGTGCCAGCTCCTCAAGACAGGGCCTCAATCAGCCCCAGCATTTT
TRBD1 TRBJ1-1 15 once TRBV11-2 CASSSWTGGSTEAFF TGTGCCAGCAGCTCGTGGACAGGGGGGAGCACTGAAGCTTTCTTT
TRBD2 TRBJ2-2 15 once TRBV4-1 CASSPGLADTGELFF TGCGCCAGCAGCCCTGGACTAGCAGATACCGGGGAGCTGTTTTTT
- TRBJ1-1 16 - TRBV25-1 CASSEVGGLGYSEAFF TGTGCCAGCAGTGAGGTTGGCGGTCTAGGTTATAGTGAAGCTTTCTTT
- TRBJ2-7 15 few TRBV4-1 CASSQDGATGYEQYF TGCGCCAGCAGCCAAGATGGCGCGACGGGCTACGAGCAGTACTTC
- TRBJ2-1 13 - TRBV28 CASSLASYNEQFF TGTGCCAGCAGTTTGGCGTCCTACAATGAGCAGTTCTTC
TRBD1 TRBJ1-1 15 - TRBV7-6 CASVFWDRGRIEAFF TGTGCCAGCGTCTTTTGGGACAGGGGCCGCATTGAAGCTTTCTTT
TRBD2 TRBJ2-7 15 - TRBV6-5 CASSLSGKSSYEQYF TGTGCCAGCAGTCTCAGCGGGAAGAGCTCCTACGAGCAGTACTTC
- TRBJ2-1 17 - TRBV5-6 CASSLDRDGWGYNEQFF TGTGCCAGCAGCTTGGATCGGGACGGATGGGGCTACAATGAGCAGTTCTTC
- TRBJ1-3 16 - TRBV7-6 CASSLGTGPPGNTIYF TGTGCCAGCAGCTTAGGAACAGGGCCTCCTGGAAACACCATATATTTT
- TRBJ2-2 14 - TRBV7-6 CASSLGFNTGELFF TGTGCCAGCAGCTTAGGCTTTAACACCGGGGAGCTGTTTTTT
- TRBJ2-4 17 - TRBV10-3 CAISESNLRAGKNIQYF TGTGCCATCAGTGAGTCGAACTTAAGGGCGGGCAAAAACATTCAGTACTTC
TRBD2 TRBJ2-3 16 - TRBV7-9 CASSSTSGGLTDTQYF TGTGCCAGCAGCTCTACTAGCGGGGGGCTCACAGATACGCAGTATTTT
- TRBJ2-1 14 - TRBV7-8 CASRPTRPPNEQFF TGTGCCAGCAGACCAACTAGGCCCCCCAATGAGCAGTTCTTC
- TRBJ1-1 11 few TRBV2 CASLGGTEAFF TGTGCCAGCTTAGGGGGGACTGAAGCTTTCTTT
- TRBJ2-7 12 - TRBV30 CAWSAGPYEQYF TGTGCCTGGAGCGCAGGCCCCTACGAGCAGTACTTC
TRBD1 TRBJ2-7 14 once TRBV5-1 CASSPGQGGYEQYF TGCGCCAGCAGCCCCGGACAGGGGGGCTACGAGCAGTACTTC